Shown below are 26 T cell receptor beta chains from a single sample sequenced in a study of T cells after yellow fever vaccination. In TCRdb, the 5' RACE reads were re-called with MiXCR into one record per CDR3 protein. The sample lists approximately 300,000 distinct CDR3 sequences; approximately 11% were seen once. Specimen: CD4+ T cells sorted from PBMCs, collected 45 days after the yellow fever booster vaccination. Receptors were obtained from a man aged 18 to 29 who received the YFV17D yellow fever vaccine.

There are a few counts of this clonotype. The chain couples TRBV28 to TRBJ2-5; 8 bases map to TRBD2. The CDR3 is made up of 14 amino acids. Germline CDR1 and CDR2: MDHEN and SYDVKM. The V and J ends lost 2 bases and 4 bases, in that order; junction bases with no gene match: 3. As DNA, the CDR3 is TGTGCCAGCAGTTTAAGAAGCGGGGGAGAGACCCAGTACTTC. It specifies CASSLRSGGETQYF.

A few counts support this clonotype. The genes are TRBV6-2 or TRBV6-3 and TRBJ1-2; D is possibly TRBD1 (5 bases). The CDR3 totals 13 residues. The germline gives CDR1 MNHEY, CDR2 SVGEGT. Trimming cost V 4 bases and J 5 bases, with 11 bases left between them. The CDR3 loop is CASSLQAEYGYTF. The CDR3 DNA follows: TGTGCCAGCAGTTTACAGGCGGAGTATGGCTACACCTTC.

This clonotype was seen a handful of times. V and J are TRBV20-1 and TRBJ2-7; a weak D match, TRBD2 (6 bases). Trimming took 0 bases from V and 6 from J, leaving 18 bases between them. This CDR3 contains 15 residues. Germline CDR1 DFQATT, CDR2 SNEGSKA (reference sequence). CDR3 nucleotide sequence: TGCAGTGCTAGAGATGGAGGGACGAGGGAAGCCGAGCAGTACTTC. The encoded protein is CSARDGGTREAEQYF.

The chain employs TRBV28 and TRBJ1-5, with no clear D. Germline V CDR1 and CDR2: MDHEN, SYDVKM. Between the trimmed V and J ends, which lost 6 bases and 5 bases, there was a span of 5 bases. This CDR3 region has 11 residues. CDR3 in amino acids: CASSIDQPQHF. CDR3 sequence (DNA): TGTGCCAGCAGCATAGATCAGCCCCAGCATTTT.

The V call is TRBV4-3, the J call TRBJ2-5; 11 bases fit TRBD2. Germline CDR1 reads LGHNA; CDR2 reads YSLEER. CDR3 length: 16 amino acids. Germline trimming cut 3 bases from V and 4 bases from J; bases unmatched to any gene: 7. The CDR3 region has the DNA TGCGCCAGCAGCCAGGGGATTAGCGGGGGGGGAGAGACCCAGTACTTC. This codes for CASSQGISGGGETQYF.

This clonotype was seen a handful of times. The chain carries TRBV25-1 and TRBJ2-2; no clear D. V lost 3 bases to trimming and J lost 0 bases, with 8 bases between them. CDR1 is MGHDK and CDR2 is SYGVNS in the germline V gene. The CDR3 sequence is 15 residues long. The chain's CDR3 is CASSDQRSNTGELFF. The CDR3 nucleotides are TGTGCCAGCAGTGATCAGAGGTCGAACACCGGGGAGCTGTTTTTT.

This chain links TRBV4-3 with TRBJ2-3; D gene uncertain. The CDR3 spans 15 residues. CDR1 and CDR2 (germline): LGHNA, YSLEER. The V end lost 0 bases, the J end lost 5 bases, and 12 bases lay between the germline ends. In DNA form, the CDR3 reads TGCGCCAGCAGCCAAGATCGAGACCGTGAAGATACGCAGTATTTT. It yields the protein CASSQDRDREDTQYF.

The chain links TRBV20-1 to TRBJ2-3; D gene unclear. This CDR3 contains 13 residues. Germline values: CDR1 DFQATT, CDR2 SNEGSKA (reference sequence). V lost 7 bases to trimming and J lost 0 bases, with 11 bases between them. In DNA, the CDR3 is TGCAGTGGACGGCTAGTAAGCACAGATACGCAGTATTTT. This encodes CSGRLVSTDTQYF.

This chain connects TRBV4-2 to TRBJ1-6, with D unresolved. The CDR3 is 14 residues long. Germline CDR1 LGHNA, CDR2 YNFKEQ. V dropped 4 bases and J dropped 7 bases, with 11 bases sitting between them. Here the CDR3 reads CASSPGAPNSPLHF. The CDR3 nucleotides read TGTGCCAGCAGCCCGGGAGCGCCAAATTCACCCCTCCACTTT.

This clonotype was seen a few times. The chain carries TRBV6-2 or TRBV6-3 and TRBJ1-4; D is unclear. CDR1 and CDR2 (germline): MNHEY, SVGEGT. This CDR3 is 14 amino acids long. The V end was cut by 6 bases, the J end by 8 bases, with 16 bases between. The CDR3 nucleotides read TGTGCCAGCAGCCGTCTCGCGGTACGGGAAAAACTGTTTTTT. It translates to CASSRLAVREKLFF.

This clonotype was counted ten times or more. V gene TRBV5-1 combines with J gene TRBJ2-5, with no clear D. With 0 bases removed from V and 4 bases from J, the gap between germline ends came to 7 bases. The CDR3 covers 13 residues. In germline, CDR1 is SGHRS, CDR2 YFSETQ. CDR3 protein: CASSLGPRETQYF. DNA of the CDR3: TGCGCCAGCAGCTTGGGACCGAGAGAGACCCAGTACTTC.

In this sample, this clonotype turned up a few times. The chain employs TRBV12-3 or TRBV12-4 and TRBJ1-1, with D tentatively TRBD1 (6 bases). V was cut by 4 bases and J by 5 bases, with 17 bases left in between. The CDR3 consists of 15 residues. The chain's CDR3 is CASSYVRGGKTEAFF. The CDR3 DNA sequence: TGTGCCAGCAGTTACGTCAGGGGTGGGAAGACTGAAGCTTTCTTT.

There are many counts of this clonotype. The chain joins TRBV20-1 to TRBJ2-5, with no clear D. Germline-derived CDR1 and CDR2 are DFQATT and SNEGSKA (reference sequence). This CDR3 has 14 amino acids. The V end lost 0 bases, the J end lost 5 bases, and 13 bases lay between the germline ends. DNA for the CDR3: TGCAGTGCTAGAGATCATAATGGGCTGGAGACCCAGTACTTC. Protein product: CSARDHNGLETQYF.

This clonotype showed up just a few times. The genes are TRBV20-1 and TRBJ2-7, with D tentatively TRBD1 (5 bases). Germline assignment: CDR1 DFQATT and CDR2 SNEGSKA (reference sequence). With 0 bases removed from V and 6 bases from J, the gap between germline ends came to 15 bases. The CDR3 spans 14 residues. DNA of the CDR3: TGCAGTGCTAGAGATCATATAGGGGTAAGCGAGCAGTACGTC. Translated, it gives CSARDHIGVSEQYV.

CDR3 DNA: TGCGCCAGCGGGACCGCTCCGCCAGAGGAGACCCAGTACTTC. Translation: CASGTAPPEETQYF. The chain employs TRBV5-1 and TRBJ2-5, with D tentatively TRBD1 or TRBD2 (5 bases each). V lost 7 bases to trimming and J lost 5 bases, with 18 bases between them. CDR1 and CDR2 (germline): SGHRS, YFSETQ. The CDR3 spans 14 residues.

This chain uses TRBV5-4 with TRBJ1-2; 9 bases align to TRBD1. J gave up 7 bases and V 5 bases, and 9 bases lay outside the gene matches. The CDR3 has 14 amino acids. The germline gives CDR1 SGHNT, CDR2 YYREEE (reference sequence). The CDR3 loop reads CASSPAGTGFGYTF. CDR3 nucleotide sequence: TGTGCCAGCAGTCCTGCCGGGACAGGGTTTGGCTACACCTTC.

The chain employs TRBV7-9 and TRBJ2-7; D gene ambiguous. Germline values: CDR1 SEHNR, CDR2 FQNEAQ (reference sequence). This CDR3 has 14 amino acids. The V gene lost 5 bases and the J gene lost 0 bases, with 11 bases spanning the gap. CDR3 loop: CASSVTGLSYEQYV. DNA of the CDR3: TGTGCCAGCAGCGTAACCGGGCTCTCCTACGAGCAGTACGTC.

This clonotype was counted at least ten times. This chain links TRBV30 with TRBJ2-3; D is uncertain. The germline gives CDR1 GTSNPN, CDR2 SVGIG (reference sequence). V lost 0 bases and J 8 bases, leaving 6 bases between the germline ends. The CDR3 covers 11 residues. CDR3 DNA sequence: TGTGCCTGGAGTGTACAGAGTACGCAGTATTTT. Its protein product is CAWSVQSTQYF. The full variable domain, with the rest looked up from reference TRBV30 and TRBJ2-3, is SQTIHQWPATLVQPVGSPLSLECTVEGTSNPNLYWYRQAAGRGLQLLFYSVGIGQISSEVPQNLSASRPQDRQFILSSKKLLLSDSGFYLCAWSVQSTQYFGPGTRLTVL.

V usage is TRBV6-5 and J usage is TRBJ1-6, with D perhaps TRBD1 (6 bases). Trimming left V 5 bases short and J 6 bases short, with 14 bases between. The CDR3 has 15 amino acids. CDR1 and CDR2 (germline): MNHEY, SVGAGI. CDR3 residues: CASSTRTDSNSPLHF. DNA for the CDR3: TGTGCCAGCAGTACTAGGACAGATAGTAATTCACCCCTCCACTTT.

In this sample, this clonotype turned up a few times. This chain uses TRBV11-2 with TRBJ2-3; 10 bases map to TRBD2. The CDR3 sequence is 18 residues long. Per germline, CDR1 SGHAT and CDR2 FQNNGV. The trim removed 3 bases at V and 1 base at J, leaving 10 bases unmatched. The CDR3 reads CASSFWVAGGGGTDTQYF. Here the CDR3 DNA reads TGTGCCAGCAGCTTTTGGGTAGCGGGGGGCGGGGGCACAGATACGCAGTATTTT.

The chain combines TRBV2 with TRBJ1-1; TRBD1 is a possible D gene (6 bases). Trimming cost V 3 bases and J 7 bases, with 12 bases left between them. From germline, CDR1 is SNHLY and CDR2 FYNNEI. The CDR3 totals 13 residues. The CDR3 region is CASSEGRGIEAFF. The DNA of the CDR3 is TGTGCCAGCAGTGAGGGCAGGGGAATTGAAGCTTTCTTT.

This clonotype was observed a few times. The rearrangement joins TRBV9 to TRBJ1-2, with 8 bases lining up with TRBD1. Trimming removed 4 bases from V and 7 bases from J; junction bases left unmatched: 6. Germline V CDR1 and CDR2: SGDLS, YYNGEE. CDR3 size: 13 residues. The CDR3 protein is CASSPRDRTGYTF. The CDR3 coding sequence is TGTGCCAGCAGCCCCCGGGACAGGACTGGCTACACCTTC.

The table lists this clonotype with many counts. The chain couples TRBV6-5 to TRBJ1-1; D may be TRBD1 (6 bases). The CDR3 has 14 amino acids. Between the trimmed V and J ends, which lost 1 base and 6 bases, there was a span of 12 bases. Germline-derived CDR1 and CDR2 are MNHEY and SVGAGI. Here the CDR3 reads CASSYWGGSAEAFF. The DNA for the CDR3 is TGTGCCAGCAGTTACTGGGGGGGCAGCGCTGAAGCTTTCTTT.

CDR3 nucleotide sequence: TGTGCCAGCAGTTACTCGCGTACAGGCGGAGGGCAGTACGTC. This gives the protein CASSYSRTGGGQYV. The V and J genes are TRBV6-5 and TRBJ2-7; the D gene could be TRBD1 or TRBD2 (5 bases each). The germline gives CDR1 MNHEY, CDR2 SVGAGI. Trimming stripped 0 bases from V and 9 bases from J, with 15 bases between. The CDR3 loop spans 14 amino acids.

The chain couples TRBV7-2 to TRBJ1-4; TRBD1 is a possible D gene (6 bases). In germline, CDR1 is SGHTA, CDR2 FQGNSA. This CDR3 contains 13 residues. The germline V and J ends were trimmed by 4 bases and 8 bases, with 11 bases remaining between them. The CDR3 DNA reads TGTGCCAGCAGCTCGGGGACAAGGGAAAAACTGTTTTTT. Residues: CASSSGTREKLFF.

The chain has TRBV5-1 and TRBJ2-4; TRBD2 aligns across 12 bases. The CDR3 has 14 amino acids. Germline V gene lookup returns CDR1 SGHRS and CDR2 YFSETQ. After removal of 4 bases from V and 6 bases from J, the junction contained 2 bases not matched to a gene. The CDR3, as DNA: TGCGCCAGCAGCCAGACTAGCGGGGGAAACATTCAGTACTTC. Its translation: CASSQTSGGNIQYF.